This entry lists 26 T cell receptor beta chains sequenced from one sample in a study of shared clonotypes between healthy human individuals. It was CD45RO-negative cells, positively selected for CCR7, that made up naive CD8 cells, with terminally differentiated effector memory CD45RA+ cells excluded. Assay: immunoSEQ multiplex PCR; the TCRdb copy retains only in-frame clones and omits some. The top ten clones hold 20% to 30% of a sample with roughly 890,000 clones, 80% to 95% of them seen once. Sequencing was carried out using naive CD8+ T cells sorted from blood. These TCRs come from a man aged 30 to 39 in good health.

This sequence joins TRBV27 and TRBJ1-1; D may be TRBD1 (6 bases). Looked up from germline, CDR1 is MNHEY and CDR2 is SMNVEV (reference sequence). V lost 2 bases and J 1 base, leaving 17 bases between the germline ends. The CDR3 is 17 residues long. CDR3 bases: TGTGCCAGCAGTTTAGCGTATACTGGGGGCGAGAACACTGAAGCTTTCTTT. Its protein product is CASSLAYTGGENTEAFF.

The rearrangement uses TRBV27 and TRBJ2-7; D not certain. The CDR3 covers 14 residues. V was cut by 4 bases and J by 0 bases, with 10 bases left in between. Germline V gives CDR1 MNHEY, CDR2 SMNVEV (reference sequence). CDR3 nucleotide sequence: TGTGCCAGCAGTTCGATAAGAAGCTCCTACGAGCAGTACTTC. It encodes CASSSIRSSYEQYF.

The chain uses TRBV4-1 and TRBJ2-5; D may correspond to TRBD1 or TRBD2 (5 bases each). This CDR3 comprises 17 residues. From germline, CDR1 is MGHRA and CDR2 YSYEKL. Trimming pared 1 base from V and 2 bases from J, leaving 17 bases between. The CDR3 loop reads CASSQAPGTKAQETQYF. The DNA of the CDR3 is TGCGCCAGCAGCCAAGCCCCCGGGACCAAAGCTCAAGAGACCCAGTACTTC.

The V and J genes are TRBV29-1 and TRBJ2-1; 8 nucleotides match TRBD2. The CDR3 length is 16 residues. Germline loops: CDR1 SQVTM, CDR2 ANQGSEA. V lost 3 bases and J lost 3; bases outside the gene matches: 10. CDR3 DNA: TGCAGCGTTGACAGGGTGGGACTAGGGGTCTACAATGAGCAGTTCTTC. The encoded protein is CSVDRVGLGVYNEQFF.

This clone was seen only a few times. The chain employs TRBV2 and TRBJ2-1; D remains unclear. Per germline, CDR1 SNHLY and CDR2 FYNNEI. Trimming took off 1 base at V and 5 bases at J, with 3 bases between the two ends. This CDR3 has 12 residues. CDR3 amino acids: CASSEENNEQFF. The CDR3 region has the DNA TGTGCCAGCAGTGAAGAGAACAATGAGCAGTTCTTC. Supplemented by reference TRBV2 and TRBJ2-1, the full variable domain reads EPEVTQTPSHQVTQMGQEVILRCVPISNHLYFYWYRQILGQKVEFLVSFYNNEISEKSEIFDDQFSVERPDGSNFTLKIRSTKLEDSAMYFCASSEENNEQFFGPGTRLTVL.

The chain combines TRBV28 with TRBJ1-2; 8 bases are a match to TRBD1. The CDR3 is 15 amino acids. Looked up from germline, CDR1 is MDHEN and CDR2 is SYDVKM. V lost 3 bases to trimming and J lost 8 bases; unmatched junction nucleotides: 11. The CDR3 DNA sequence: TGTGCCAGCAGTTTTAGACAGGGGTCCCTTTTCGGCTACACCTTC. Encoded protein: CASSFRQGSLFGYTF.

The V and J genes are TRBV5-8 and TRBJ1-5; 8 bases line up with TRBD1. V shed 1 base, J shed 0 bases, and the junction held 9 bases outside the gene matches. The CDR3 has 18 residues. The germline gives CDR1 SGHTS, CDR2 YDEGEE. CDR3 bases: TGTGCCAGCAGCTTGCGGACAGGGATCGGATATAGCAATCAGCCCCAGCATTTT. This sequence encodes CASSLRTGIGYSNQPQHF.

V is TRBV28 and J is TRBJ2-3; 11 nucleotides align to TRBD1. V dropped 3 bases and J dropped 9; count of bases not matched to a gene: 8. Germline CDR1 reads MDHEN; CDR2 reads SYDVKM. This CDR3 has 15 residues. The DNA of the CDR3 is TGTGCCAGCAGTTTCGGGGGACAGGGGGATTTCACGCAGTATTTT. Its translation: CASSFGGQGDFTQYF.

The chain couples TRBV2 to TRBJ2-1; perhaps TRBD2 as D (6 bases). There are 13 residues in the CDR3. Germline assignment: CDR1 SNHLY and CDR2 FYNNEI. The V gene lost 5 bases and the J gene lost 4 bases, with 9 bases spanning the gap. The CDR3 bases are TGTGCCAGCAGTTTTCGGGAGTACAATGAGCAGTTCTTC. Its protein product is CASSFREYNEQFF. Together with reference TRBV2 and TRBJ2-1, the CDR3 gives the full variable domain: EPEVTQTPSHQVTQMGQEVILRCVPISNHLYFYWYRQILGQKVEFLVSFYNNEISEKSEIFDDQFSVERPDGSNFTLKIRSTKLEDSAMYFCASSFREYNEQFFGPGTRLTVL.

The V and J genes are TRBV7-9 and TRBJ2-7; weak D call: TRBD2 (5 bases). This CDR3 region has 16 residues. V lost 4 bases and J 3 bases, leaving 19 bases between the germline ends. Looked up from germline, CDR1 is SEHNR and CDR2 is FQNEAQ (reference sequence). DNA for the CDR3: TGTGCCAGCAGCTCCCGGGAAGCGGATTATCACTACGAGCAGTACTTC. Protein product: CASSSREADYHYEQYF.

This chain links TRBV4-1 with TRBJ2-6, with D possibly being TRBD2 (5 bases). The germline V gene encodes CDR1 MGHRA and CDR2 YSYEKL. V dropped 0 bases and J dropped 2 bases, with 8 bases sitting between them. This CDR3 has 16 amino acids. The CDR3 DNA reads as TGCGCCAGCAGCCAAGACGGAGGAACTGGGGCCAACGTCCTGACTTTC. This gives the protein CASSQDGGTGANVLTF.

V and J are TRBV7-2 and TRBJ2-1, with D perhaps matching TRBD1 (6 bases). In germline, CDR1 is SGHTA, CDR2 FQGNSA. V lost 3 bases, J lost 4 bases, and 10 bases lay in between. This CDR3 comprises 14 residues. CDR3 nucleotides: TGTGCCAGCAGCTTTGACAGGTTTTACAATGAGCAGTTCTTC. Amino acids: CASSFDRFYNEQFF.

This chain joins TRBV19 and TRBJ2-7, with 10 bases identical to TRBD2. CDR3 length equals 15 residues. Per germline, CDR1 LNHDA and CDR2 SQIVND (reference sequence). The V gene end was trimmed by 5 bases and the J gene end by 4 bases; junction bases not matched to a gene: 8. The CDR3 loop reads CASSSLAGGSYEQYF. Written as DNA, the CDR3 is TGTGCCAGTAGTTCCTTAGCGGGAGGCAGTTACGAGCAGTACTTC. Drawing the rest from reference TRBV19 and TRBJ2-7, the complete variable domain is DGGITQSPKYLFRKEGQNVTLSCEQNLNHDAMYWYRQDPGQGLRLIYYSQIVNDFQKGDIAEGYSVSREKKESFPLTVTSAQKNPTAFYLCASSSLAGGSYEQYFGPGTRLTVT.

The CDR3 DNA reads as TGTGCCATCAGGGGGGACAGCCGTTACGAGCAGTACTTC. It yields the protein CAIRGDSRYEQYF. This chain joins TRBV10-3 and TRBJ2-7, with 7 positions matching TRBD1. J lost 4 bases, V lost 6 bases, and 6 bases had no gene match. The germline gives CDR1 ENHRY, CDR2 SYGVKD. The CDR3 extends over 13 amino acids.

This chain connects TRBV7-2 to TRBJ2-2; 8 positions agree with TRBD2. With 6 bases clipped from V and 6 bases from J, the junction kept 12 bases outside the gene matches. The CDR3 covers 16 residues. Per the germline V gene, CDR1 is SGHTA and CDR2 is FQGNSA. DNA for the CDR3: TGTGCCAGCAGTACCATAGCGGGGCCCGTCGCCGGGGAGCTGTTTTTT. This gives the protein CASSTIAGPVAGELFF.

Regarding this clone: The sample has other DNA sequences that encode this CDR3 too. The chain combines TRBV29-1 with TRBJ2-2; no firm D call. The CDR3 has 13 amino acids. Germline CDR1 reads SQVTM; CDR2 reads ANQGSEA. V lost 3 bases, J lost 1 base, and 6 bases lay in between. In nucleotides, the CDR3 is TGCAGCGTTGAGGCTCAGAACACCGGGGAGCTGTTTTTT. Encoded protein: CSVEAQNTGELFF.

In its sample, this clone was seen once. The V call is TRBV5-1, the J call TRBJ2-7; 8 bases match TRBD2. This CDR3 region has 15 residues. The ends lost 0 bases at V and 3 bases at J; junction bases unmatched: 5. Germline assignment: CDR1 SGHRS and CDR2 YFSETQ. This chain's CDR3 is CASSLEGTRDYEQYF. CDR3 coding DNA: TGCGCCAGCAGCTTGGAAGGGACTAGAGACTACGAGCAGTACTTC.

The chain links TRBV4-3 to TRBJ2-7; maybe TRBD1 (5 bases). Germline CDR1 reads LGHNA; CDR2 reads YSLEER. With 1 base removed from V and 0 bases from J, the gap between germline ends came to 13 bases. The length of the CDR3 is 16 residues. CDR3 sequence (DNA): TGCGCCAGCAGCCAAGGTCCAGGGCCCGGCTCCTACGAGCAGTACTTC. Protein: CASSQGPGPGSYEQYF.

The V call is TRBV27, the J call TRBJ2-1; 10 bases map to TRBD2. CDR3 length equals 15 residues. The J segment lost 6 bases and the V segment lost 2 bases, leaving 4 bases of the junction unmatched. Germline CDR1 is MNHEY and CDR2 is SMNVEV (reference sequence). This chain's CDR3 is CASSLALAGSNEQFF. The CDR3, as DNA: TGTGCCAGCAGTTTAGCACTAGCGGGGTCCAATGAGCAGTTCTTC.

This clone is a singleton in its sample. The V gene is TRBV27, the J gene TRBJ2-7; D unresolved. Trimming stripped 1 base from V and 1 base from J, with 8 bases between. CDR1 is MNHEY and CDR2 is SMNVEV in the germline V gene (reference sequence). The CDR3 consists of 14 residues. The CDR3 nucleotides are TGTGCCAGCAGTTTATTACGCGAGTCCTACGAGCAGTACTTC. This translates into CASSLLRESYEQYF.

The chain has TRBV27 and TRBJ1-2, with TRBD1 identical over 7 bases. Germline-derived CDR1 and CDR2 are MNHEY and SMNVEV (reference sequence). The J segment lost 2 bases and the V segment lost 7 bases, leaving 7 bases of the junction unmatched. The CDR3 runs to 14 residues. Here the CDR3 reads CASTRQGFNYGYTF. The CDR3 DNA reads TGTGCCAGCACCCGACAGGGCTTCAACTATGGCTACACCTTC.

With respect to this clone: The same CDR3 is also encoded by other DNA sequences in this sample. The DNA of the CDR3 is TGTGCCAGCAGCGTAGCGGGAGAGGGGGATGAGCAGTTCTTC. Its protein product is CASSVAGEGDEQFF. This chain links TRBV9 with TRBJ2-1, with D possibly called TRBD1 or TRBD2 (6 bases each). This CDR3 is built from 14 residues. Germline V lookup: CDR1 SGDLS, CDR2 YYNGEE. With 0 bases removed from V and 8 bases from J, the gap between germline ends came to 12 bases.

This clone was seen once. CDR3 sequence reads: CASSLSPWSGSTDTEAFF. The DNA for the CDR3 is TGTGCCAGCAGTTTATCCCCGTGGTCGGGCTCAACTGACACTGAAGCTTTCTTT. The chain uses TRBV27 and TRBJ1-1; D is uncertain. The CDR3 has 18 amino acids. Germline V gene data show CDR1 as MNHEY and CDR2 as SMNVEV (reference sequence). V was cut by 0 bases and J by 3 bases, with 20 bases left in between.

This chain uses TRBV5-1 with TRBJ2-7; 7 bases are shared with TRBD2. CDR3 length: 15 amino acids. From germline, CDR1 is SGHRS and CDR2 YFSETQ. V was pared by 2 bases and J by 6 bases, with 11 bases of the junction left unmatched. Written as DNA, the CDR3 is TGCGCCAGCAGCTTCGGGACTACGGTTTGGGGCGAGCAGTACTTC. It encodes CASSFGTTVWGEQYF.

The gene calls are TRBV6-5 and TRBJ1-1; D uncertain. CDR1 is MNHEY, CDR2 SVGAGI, per germline. The CDR3 spans 15 residues. V dropped 0 bases and J dropped 1 base, with 9 bases sitting between them. This CDR3 is CASSYSFGGNTEAFF. The CDR3 DNA reads TGTGCCAGCAGTTACTCGTTCGGTGGGAACACTGAAGCTTTCTTT.

In DNA form, the CDR3 reads TGTGCCAGAAGGAAAACCCCAGTCACAGATACGCAGTATTTT. Its translation is CARRKTPVTDTQYF. This chain connects TRBV5-3 to TRBJ2-3; D not resolved. TRBV5-3 is an open reading frame whose function is uncertain. CDR3 length: 14 residues. V lost 5 bases and J 2 bases, leaving 12 bases between the germline ends.